This note documents a single T cell receptor (beta chain) sequence. Its antigen remains unidentified. Isolated RNA was reverse transcribed in full, so expressed TCRB transcripts were sequenced. This table comes from immunoSEQ multiplex PCR, and its TCRdb copy is limited to in-frame clones, with some not included. The sample shows some 410,000 clones, approximately 10% of them seen only once. These data originate in a study of beta chain features in type 1 diabetes. Study findings and constraints: Across patients, naive, central memory and Treg TCRB repertoires exhibited apparently greater similarity than was observed across healthy donors.

The germline CDR1 and CDR2 sequences are SEHNR and FQNEAQ (reference sequence). Deletions cut 3 bases from V and 11 bases from J, with 11 bases between. The CDR3 is 12 residues long. V gene TRBV7-9 combines with J gene TRBJ1-5; D unresolved. This receptor was obtained from a woman younger than 30 in good health. The sequencing input was naive CD4+ T cells from blood. The CDR3 region is CASSLAHRAQHF. The CDR3 DNA reads as TGTGCCAGCAGCTTGGCGCATAGGGCCCAGCATTTT.